One sample yielded the 32 T cell receptor beta chains listed below, sequenced in a study of blood T cell repertoires in COVID-19. Assay used: immunoSEQ multiplex PCR; TCRdb lists only in-frame clones, some missing. The repertoire holds 150,000 to 250,000 clones, with roughly 79% as singletons. The material sequenced was peripheral blood. The source of these receptors is a human donor with acute or convalescent COVID-19. The donor label of this sample is uncertain.

The chain carries TRBV19 and TRBJ1-6; 10 bases line up with TRBD1. V was pared by 7 bases and J by 4 bases, with 19 bases of the junction left unmatched. The CDR3 has 20 amino acids. Germline lookup yields CDR1 LNHDA and CDR2 SQIVND (reference sequence). The CDR3 nucleotides are TGTGCCAGTACCCCAAGAGGGACAGGGGCGGCCGCAAGTTATAATTCACCCCTCCACTTT. It encodes CASTPRGTGAAASYNSPLHF.

The CDR3 here is CASSVGGISGYLETQYF. Written as DNA, the CDR3 is TGTGCCAGCAGCGTAGGGGGAATCAGCGGGTATTTAGAGACCCAGTACTTC. This rearrangement joins TRBV9 to TRBJ2-5; D is possibly TRBD2 (6 bases). The V end was cut by 0 bases, the J end by 4 bases, with 19 bases between. In germline, CDR1 is SGDLS, CDR2 YYNGEE. The length of the CDR3 is 17 residues. The variable domain in full, completed from reference TRBV9 and TRBJ2-5, reads DSGVTQTPKHLITATGQRVTLRCSPRSGDLSVYWYQQSLDQGLQFLIQYYNGEERAKGNILERFSAQQFPDLHSELNLSSLELGDSALYFCASSVGGISGYLETQYFGPGTRLLVL.

The V and J genes are TRBV29-1 and TRBJ2-1; D is unresolved. The CDR3 covers 14 residues. CDR1 and CDR2 from the germline V gene are SQVTM and ANQGSEA. The ends were cut back, 4 bases at V and 6 bases at J, with 16 bases in the middle. As DNA, the CDR3 is TGCAGCGTTGTCTCGCTAGGTAGTGGCAATGAGCAGTTCTTC. Encoded protein: CSVVSLGSGNEQFF.

This chain joins TRBV10-3 and TRBJ2-7, with D hard to call. Germline values: CDR1 ENHRY, CDR2 SYGVKD. This CDR3 contains 13 residues. V lost 4 bases to trimming and J lost 2 bases, with 9 bases between them. In DNA form, the CDR3 reads TGTGCCATCAGTGTTCAGGAAACCTACGAGCAGTACTTC. This gives the protein CAISVQETYEQYF.

This chain connects TRBV5-1 to TRBJ1-1, with 10 positions matching TRBD1. CDR1 and CDR2 (germline): SGHRS, YFSETQ. The CDR3 is 15 amino acids. Trimming took 3 bases from V and 3 from J; bases not matched to a gene: 5. In nucleotides, the CDR3 is TGCGCCAGCAGCTCGTCCGGGACAGGGGACACTGAAGCTTTCTTT. Protein product: CASSSSGTGDTEAFF.

V usage is TRBV9 and J usage is TRBJ1-3; TRBD1 aligns across 7 bases. The germline CDR1 and CDR2 sequences are SGDLS and YYNGEE. CDR3 length: 16 residues. Trimming at V came to 3 bases and at J to 8 bases, leaving 14 bases not matched to a gene. CDR3: CASSASSLIRGDTIYF. CDR3 bases: TGTGCCAGCAGCGCGTCCTCTCTCATCAGGGGGGACACCATATATTTT.

The CDR3 spells CASSHGTVDTEAFF. CDR3 bases: TGTGCCAGCAGCCACGGGACAGTTGACACTGAAGCTTTCTTT. V gene TRBV5-6 combines with J gene TRBJ1-1, with 7 bases identical to TRBD1. Germline V lookup: CDR1 SGHDT, CDR2 YYEEEE. The trim removed 4 bases at V and 3 bases at J, leaving 6 bases unmatched. The CDR3 totals 14 residues.

The chain has TRBV25-1 and TRBJ2-5; 9 bases are shared with TRBD1. V was pared by 5 bases and J by 4 bases, with 5 bases of the junction left unmatched. The length of the CDR3 is 14 residues. Germline CDR1 and CDR2: MGHDK and SYGVNS. The CDR3 loop is CASSKQGARETQYF. CDR3 nucleotide sequence: TGTGCCAGCAGTAAACAGGGGGCTCGAGAGACCCAGTACTTC.

The CDR3 sequence: CASSPESGSGNTIYF. For the CDR3, the DNA is TGTGCCAGCTCACCGGAGTCCGGCTCTGGAAACACCATATATTTT. This sequence joins TRBV18 and TRBJ1-3, with D unclear. The germline V gene has CDR1 KGHSH and CDR2 LQKENI. The V gene lost 3 bases and the J gene lost 0 bases, with 9 bases spanning the gap. The CDR3 extends over 15 amino acids. The full variable domain, in which reference TRBV18 and TRBJ1-3 provide the parts outside the CDR3, is NAGVMQNPRHLVRRRGQEARLRCSPMKGHSHVYWYRQLPEEGLKFMVYLQKENIIDESGMPKERFSAEFPKEGPSILRIQQVVRGDSAAYFCASSPESGSGNTIYFGEGSWLTVV.

J is TRBJ2-1 and V is TRBV7-3; 7 nucleotides match TRBD2. V gave up 5 bases and J gave up 11 bases; unmatched junction bases: 3. Germline CDR1 SGHTA, CDR2 FQGTGA. The CDR3 spans 11 residues. The CDR3 sequence: CASSRGLQQFF. CDR3 DNA sequence: TGTGCCAGCAGCAGGGGACTACAGCAGTTCTTC.

This chain joins TRBV15 and TRBJ1-3; D may be TRBD1 (5 bases). The ends were cut back, 4 bases at V and 3 bases at J, with 16 bases in the middle. Germline V gene sequence: CDR1 LNHNV, CDR2 YYDKDF (reference sequence). The CDR3 is 16 amino acids. For the CDR3, the DNA is TGTGCCACCAGCATAGGATTCACAGGAAGTGGAAACACCATATATTTT. Amino acid sequence: CATSIGFTGSGNTIYF.

J is TRBJ1-3 and V is TRBV9; perhaps TRBD1 as D (6 bases). This CDR3 has 14 residues. From germline, CDR1 is SGDLS and CDR2 YYNGEE. Trimming removed 3 bases from V and 4 bases from J, with 11 bases in between. CDR3 nucleotide sequence: TGTGCCAGCAGCGCCCTTGGGACAGGAAACACCATATATTTT. Translated, it gives CASSALGTGNTIYF.

The genes are TRBV4-1 and TRBJ2-5, with D hard to call. The CDR3 is 14 residues long. V lost 1 base and J 2 bases, leaving 8 bases between the germline ends. The germline V gene has CDR1 MGHRA and CDR2 YSYEKL. CDR3 DNA: TGCGCCAGCAGCCAAGTCACGAGGCAAGAGACCCAGTACTTC. Protein: CASSQVTRQETQYF.

The chain joins TRBV5-1 to TRBJ1-2; D gene unclear. Germline V gives CDR1 SGHRS, CDR2 YFSETQ. This CDR3 spans 12 amino acids. The V end lost 4 bases, the J end lost 5 bases, and 9 bases lay between the germline ends. The CDR3, as DNA: TGCGCCAGCAGCCCCGGAGATTATGGCTACACCTTC. Amino acids: CASSPGDYGYTF.

The J gene is TRBJ2-1, the V gene TRBV9, with TRBD2 matching 8 bases. The V gene end was trimmed by 0 bases and the J gene end by 7 bases; junction bases not matched to a gene: 6. CDR1 SGDLS and CDR2 YYNGEE come from the germline V gene. The CDR3 runs to 15 residues. The CDR3 bases are TGTGCCAGCAGCGTAGCGGCGGGAGGAGATAATGAGCAGTTCTTC. Encoded protein: CASSVAAGGDNEQFF.

The V and J genes are TRBV5-4 and TRBJ1-1; TRBD1 aligns across 9 bases. Trimming at V came to 4 bases and at J to 4 bases, leaving 8 bases not matched to a gene. The CDR3 extends over 15 amino acids. From germline, CDR1 is SGHNT and CDR2 YYREEE (reference sequence). Here the CDR3 DNA reads TGTGCCAGCAGCGCAGTGACAGGGGGGGGCACTGAAGCTTTCTTT. It yields the protein CASSAVTGGGTEAFF.

The V gene is TRBV5-1, the J gene TRBJ2-7, with 9 bases identical to TRBD1. V lost 4 bases and J lost 9; bases outside the gene matches: 11. CDR1 and CDR2 (germline): SGHRS, YFSETQ. The length of the CDR3 is 14 residues. The CDR3 spells CASSVGTGKSGQYF. CDR3 in DNA: TGCGCCAGCAGCGTCGGGACAGGGAAGAGTGGGCAGTACTTC.

The chain combines TRBV6-5 with TRBJ1-5; D unclear. This CDR3 is 10 amino acids long. CDR1 MNHEY and CDR2 SVGAGI come from the germline V gene. Trimming cost V 8 bases and J 8 bases, with 7 bases left between them. In DNA form, the CDR3 reads TGTGCCAGCCCCGGGAAGCCCCAGCATTTT. As protein: CASPGKPQHF.

This chain uses TRBV6-5 with TRBJ2-1; D possibly corresponds to TRBD2 (5 bases). CDR1 and CDR2 from the germline V gene are MNHEY and SVGAGI. The CDR3 length is 13 residues. Trimming left V 2 bases short and J 9 bases short, with 11 bases between. The CDR3 DNA follows: TGTGCCAGCAGTTACCTTGGAGGCGGTGAGCAGTTCTTC. Protein: CASSYLGGGEQFF.

The genes are TRBV6-5 and TRBJ2-7, with TRBD2 identical over 7 bases. V lost 2 bases and J lost 0; bases outside the gene matches: 7. Per the germline V gene, CDR1 is MNHEY and CDR2 is SVGAGI. The CDR3 totals 16 residues. The CDR3 here is CASSYSAGAGSYEQYF. The CDR3 region has the DNA TGTGCCAGCAGTTACAGCGCGGGAGCGGGCTCCTACGAGCAGTACTTC.

This clone was seen only once. The rearrangement links TRBV24-1 to TRBJ2-1; TRBD1 aligns across 9 bases. Germline V CDR1 and CDR2: KGHDR, SFDVKD. This CDR3 region has 15 residues. V gave up 6 bases and J gave up 9 bases; unmatched junction bases: 11. The CDR3 nucleotides read TGTGCCACCAGTCATCCGGGACAGGGATCCGGTGAGCAGTTCTTC. It translates to CATSHPGQGSGEQFF.

J is TRBJ2-1 and V is TRBV11-2; 7 nucleotides align to TRBD2. The length of the CDR3 is 16 residues. Germline V CDR1 and CDR2: SGHAT, FQNNGV. The ends lost 6 bases at V and 2 bases at J; junction bases unmatched: 10. The CDR3 reads CASSRTRTGPYNEQFF. The DNA of the CDR3 is TGTGCCAGCAGTCGGACTAGGACTGGCCCCTACAATGAGCAGTTCTTC.

The rearrangement uses TRBV3-1 (or the pseudogene TRBV3-2) and TRBJ1-1; 7 nucleotides match TRBD1. The trim removed 1 base at V and 4 bases at J, leaving 3 bases unmatched. The CDR3 spans 14 residues. CDR1 is LGHDT and CDR2 is YNNKEL in the germline V gene (reference sequence). For the CDR3, the DNA is TGTGCCAGCAGCCAAGGGACAGGAGGCACTGAAGCTTTCTTT. It yields the protein CASSQGTGGTEAFF.

This clone was observed a few times. The rearrangement links TRBV7-9 to TRBJ2-7; 11 positions match TRBD2. CDR3 length: 15 amino acids. From germline, CDR1 is SEHNR and CDR2 FQNEAQ (reference sequence). J was trimmed by 6 bases and V by 5 bases; bases with no gene match: 9. The CDR3 bases are TGTGCCAGCAGCGGTAGACTAGCGGGAAAAGTCGAGCAGTACTTC. Protein sequence: CASSGRLAGKVEQYF. Complete variable domain (other parts from reference TRBV7-9 and TRBJ2-7): DTGVSQNPRHKITKRGQNVTFRCDPISEHNRLYWYRQTLGQGPEFLTYFQNEAQLEKSRLLSDRFSAERPKGSFSTLEIQRTEQGDSAMYLCASSGRLAGKVEQYFGPGTRLTVT.

The V gene is TRBV5-4, the J gene TRBJ2-5, with 7 nucleotides matching TRBD1. Germline CDR1 is SGHNT and CDR2 is YYREEE (reference sequence). The CDR3 runs to 13 residues. Losses at the gene ends were 4 bases for V and 9 bases for J; bases not matched to a gene: 9. The CDR3 loop is CASSVDREGAQYF. CDR3 nucleotide sequence: TGTGCCAGCAGCGTCGACAGGGAAGGGGCCCAGTACTTC.

The chain carries TRBV12-5 and TRBJ1-1; TRBD1 matches at 8 bases. CDR3 length: 15 amino acids. V was pared by 5 bases and J by 0 bases, with 5 bases of the junction left unmatched. The germline CDR1 and CDR2 sequences are LGHNT and FRNRAP. CDR3 residues: CASGTTGGMNTEAFF. The CDR3 DNA is TGTGCTAGTGGTACCACAGGGGGGATGAACACTGAAGCTTTCTTT.

V usage is TRBV6-1 and J usage is TRBJ1-2; TRBD1 is a possible D gene (6 bases). The germline V and J ends were trimmed by 1 base and 5 bases, with 8 bases remaining between them. The CDR3 consists of 13 residues. Germline V gene sequence: CDR1 MNHNS, CDR2 SASEGT. CDR3 bases: TGTGCCAGCAGTGAAGTAACAGGGTATGGCTACACCTTC. It specifies CASSEVTGYGYTF.

The V gene is TRBV18, the J gene TRBJ2-7; D possibly corresponds to TRBD2 (6 bases). The germline gives CDR1 KGHSH, CDR2 LQKENI. The CDR3 is made up of 14 amino acids. Between the trimmed V and J ends, which lost 3 bases and 4 bases, there was a span of 13 bases. The CDR3 is CASSPSGTSYEQYF. In DNA, the CDR3 is TGTGCCAGCTCACCGTCCGGGACTTCTTACGAGCAGTACTTC.

CDR3 loop: CASTQRGALIITDTQYF. CDR3 nucleotides: TGTGCCAGCACCCAACGGGGGGCTCTAATCATAACAGATACGCAGTATTTT. The V and J genes are TRBV27 and TRBJ2-3; maybe TRBD2 (7 bases). Germline lookup yields CDR1 MNHEY and CDR2 SMNVEV (reference sequence). There are 17 residues in the CDR3. Trimming took 7 bases from V and 3 from J, leaving 23 bases between them.

The chain carries TRBV5-1 and TRBJ1-2; D is possibly TRBD1 (5 bases). The CDR3 is 14 amino acids. The germline gives CDR1 SGHRS, CDR2 YFSETQ. Trimming shortened V by 0 bases and J by 5 bases, and 11 bases separated the two germline ends. The CDR3, as DNA: TGCGCCAGCAGCTTGGACTCCGGGGGGTATGGCTACACCTTC. Translated, it gives CASSLDSGGYGYTF.

The genes are TRBV18 and TRBJ1-3, with D uncertain. Germline lookup yields CDR1 KGHSH and CDR2 LQKENI. Deletions cut 1 base from V and 4 bases from J, with 11 bases between. The CDR3 is 15 residues long. Here the CDR3 reads CASSPQLDPGNTIYF. CDR3 DNA sequence: TGTGCCAGCTCACCACAACTTGATCCGGGAAACACCATATATTTT.

The chain has TRBV5-5 and TRBJ2-1; 8 bases are shared with TRBD2. The CDR3 extends over 16 amino acids. Germline CDR1 is SGHKS and CDR2 is YYEKEE (reference sequence). Trimming took 4 bases from V and 7 from J; bases not matched to a gene: 13. The CDR3 is CASSMSVGSGKNEQFF. DNA of the CDR3: TGTGCCAGCAGCATGTCAGTGGGTAGCGGGAAGAATGAGCAGTTCTTC.